Listed here are 6 T cell receptor beta chains from one sample, sequenced in a study of technical replicates of blood from a handful of donors (dated by TCRdb to the late 2010s). The protocol used for the library was the immunoSEQ multiplex PCR assay. TCRdb provides this immuneACCESS table in a form limited to in-frame rearrangements. Some clones are lacking; in checked studies, under half of them reflect an unresolved V gene, and why the rest are absent is not known. This sample is represented by approximately 99,000 clones; approximately 95% of them were singletons. Of the sample, more than 0.2% is held by the ten largest clones. The sequencing sample was made of T cells isolated from PBMCs. These receptors all stem from a human donor in good health.

J is TRBJ2-2 and V is TRBV19; TRBD1 might be the D (6 bases). CDR3 length: 13 amino acids. Trimming took off 9 bases at V and 5 bases at J, with 13 bases between the two ends. Germline-derived CDR1 and CDR2 are LNHDA and SQIVND (reference sequence). The CDR3 region is CASSYRETGELFF. The CDR3 coding sequence is TGTGCCAGCAGCTACAGGGAGACCGGGGAGCTGTTTTTT. Complete variable domain (other parts from reference TRBV19 and TRBJ2-2): DGGITQSPKYLFRKEGQNVTLSCEQNLNHDAMYWYRQDPGQGLRLIYYSQIVNDFQKGDIAEGYSVSREKKESFPLTVTSAQKNPTAFYLCASSYRETGELFFGEGSRLTVL.

The chain has TRBV28 and TRBJ2-2, with 11 positions matching TRBD2. This CDR3 contains 17 residues. V was pared by 3 bases and J by 1 base, with 4 bases of the junction left unmatched. Germline CDR1 reads MDHEN; CDR2 reads SYDVKM. CDR3 coding DNA: TGTGCCAGCAGTTTCTTGGGGACTAGCGGGAACACCGGGGAGCTGTTTTTT. Protein sequence: CASSFLGTSGNTGELFF.

This chain connects TRBV29-1 to TRBJ2-5; 7 bases are a match to TRBD1. This CDR3 spans 12 amino acids. Germline loops: CDR1 SQVTM, CDR2 ANQGSEA. With V trimmed by 3 bases and J by 3 bases, 1 base remained unmatched. CDR3 DNA sequence: TGCAGCGTTGATACAGGGGAAGAGACCCAGTACTTC. Its translation: CSVDTGEETQYF.

This rearrangement joins TRBV19 to TRBJ1-6; the D is unclear. CDR1 is LNHDA, CDR2 SQIVND, per germline (reference sequence). CDR3 length: 16 amino acids. Trimming shortened V by 5 bases and J by 1 base, and 12 bases separated the two germline ends. The CDR3 coding sequence is TGTGCCAGTAGTGGGCTTTTGACATCCTATAATTCACCCCTCCACTTT. Protein: CASSGLLTSYNSPLHF.

The V gene is TRBV9, the J gene TRBJ1-1; D is possibly TRBD1 (6 bases). The CDR3 spans 16 residues. Trimming removed 1 base from V and 3 bases from J, with 16 bases in between. Germline V gene lookup returns CDR1 SGDLS and CDR2 YYNGEE. CDR3 coding DNA: TGTGCCAGCAGCGTATCACAGGGATTCGGGTACACTGAAGCTTTCTTT. Amino acid sequence: CASSVSQGFGYTEAFF.

The chain recombines TRBV2 with TRBJ2-4; 7 bases match TRBD2. Trimming at V came to 8 bases and at J to 3 bases, leaving 13 bases not matched to a gene. This CDR3 contains 16 residues. Germline CDR1 is SNHLY and CDR2 is FYNNEI. CDR3 coding DNA: TGTGCCAGCGACTTGGGGAGGGAGGTGGTCAAAAACATTCAGTACTTC. Its translation is CASDLGREVVKNIQYF.